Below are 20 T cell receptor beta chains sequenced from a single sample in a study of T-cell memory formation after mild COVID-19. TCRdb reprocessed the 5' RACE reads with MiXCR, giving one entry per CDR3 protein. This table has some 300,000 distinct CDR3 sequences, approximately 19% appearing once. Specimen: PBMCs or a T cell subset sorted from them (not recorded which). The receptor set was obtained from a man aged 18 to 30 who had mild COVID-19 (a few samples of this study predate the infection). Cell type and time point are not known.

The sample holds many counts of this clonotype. The CDR3: CASSLDATGGYNEQFF. CDR3 nucleotide sequence: TGTGCCAGCAGCTTAGATGCGACCGGGGGGTACAATGAGCAGTTCTTC. This chain links TRBV7-2 with TRBJ2-1; TRBD2 agrees at 7 bases. Germline CDR1 reads SGHTA; CDR2 reads FQGNSA. V gave up 1 base and J gave up 4 bases; unmatched junction bases: 7. This CDR3 has 16 residues. Full variable domain (rest looked up from reference TRBV7-2 and TRBJ2-1): GAGVSQSPSNKVTEKGKDVELRCDPISGHTALYWYRQSLGQGLEFLIYFQGNSAPDKSGLPSDRFSAERTGGSVSTLTIQRTQQEDSAVYLCASSLDATGGYNEQFFGPGTRLTVL.

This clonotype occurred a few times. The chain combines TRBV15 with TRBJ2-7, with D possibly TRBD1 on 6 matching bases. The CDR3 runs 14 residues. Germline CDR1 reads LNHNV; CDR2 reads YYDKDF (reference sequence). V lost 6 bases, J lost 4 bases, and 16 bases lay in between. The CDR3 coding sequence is TGTGCCACCAGAGAAACCAGGGGACGTTACGAGCAGTACGTC. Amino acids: CATRETRGRYEQYV.

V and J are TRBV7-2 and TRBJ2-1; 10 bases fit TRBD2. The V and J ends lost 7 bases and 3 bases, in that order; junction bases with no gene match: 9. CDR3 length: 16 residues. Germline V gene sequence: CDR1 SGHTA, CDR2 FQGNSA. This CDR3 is CASIQSAGGVYNEQFF. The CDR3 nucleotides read TGTGCCAGCATCCAATCAGCGGGGGGGGTCTACAATGAGCAGTTCTTC.

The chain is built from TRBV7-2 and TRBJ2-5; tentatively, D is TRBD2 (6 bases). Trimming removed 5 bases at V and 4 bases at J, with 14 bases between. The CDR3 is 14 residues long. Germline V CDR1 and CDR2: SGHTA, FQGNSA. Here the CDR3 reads CASSPALGGETQYF. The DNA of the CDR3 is TGTGCCAGCAGCCCGGCCCTGGGGGGAGAGACCCAGTACTTC.

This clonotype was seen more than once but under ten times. CDR3: CATSDPDTQGDGYTF. The CDR3 nucleotides read TGTGCCACCAGTGACCCGGACACGCAAGGGGATGGCTACACCTTC. This chain joins TRBV24-1 and TRBJ1-2; a possible D gene is TRBD1 (5 bases). The CDR3 is made up of 15 amino acids. Per germline, CDR1 KGHDR and CDR2 SFDVKD. The V end was cut by 4 bases, the J end by 6 bases, with 17 bases between.

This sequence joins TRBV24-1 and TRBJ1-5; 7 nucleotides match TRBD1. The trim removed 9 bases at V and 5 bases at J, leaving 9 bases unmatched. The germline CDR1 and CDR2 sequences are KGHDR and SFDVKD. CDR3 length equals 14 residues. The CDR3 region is CATPFPQGDQPQHF. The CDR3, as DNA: TGTGCCACCCCTTTCCCGCAGGGGGATCAGCCCCAGCATTTT.

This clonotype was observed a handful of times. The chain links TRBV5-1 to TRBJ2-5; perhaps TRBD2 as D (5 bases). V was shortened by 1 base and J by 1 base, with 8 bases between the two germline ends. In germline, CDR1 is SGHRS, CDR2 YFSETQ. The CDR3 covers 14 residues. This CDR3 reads CASSLLEAQETQYF. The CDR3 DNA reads TGCGCCAGCAGCTTGTTGGAGGCCCAAGAGACCCAGTACTTC. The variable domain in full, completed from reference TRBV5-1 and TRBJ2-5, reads KAGVTQTPRYLIKTRGQQVTLSCSPISGHRSVSWYQQTPGQGLQFLFEYFSETQRNKGNFPGRFSGRQFSNSRSEMNVSTLELGDSALYLCASSLLEAQETQYFGPGTRLLVL.

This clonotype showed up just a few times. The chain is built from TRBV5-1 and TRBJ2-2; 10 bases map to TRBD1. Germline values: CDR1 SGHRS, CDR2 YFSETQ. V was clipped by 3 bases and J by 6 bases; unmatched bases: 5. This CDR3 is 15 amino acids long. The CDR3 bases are TGCGCCAGCAGCTCGGGACAGGGGTTGTCCGGGGAGCTGTTTTTT. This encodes CASSSGQGLSGELFF.

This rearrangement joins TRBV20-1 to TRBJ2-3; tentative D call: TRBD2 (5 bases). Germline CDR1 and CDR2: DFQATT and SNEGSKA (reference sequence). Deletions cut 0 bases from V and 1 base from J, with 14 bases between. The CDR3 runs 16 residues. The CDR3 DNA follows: TGCAGTGCTAGAGATACCGAAACGGAGGGCACAGATACGCAGTATTTT. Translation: CSARDTETEGTDTQYF.

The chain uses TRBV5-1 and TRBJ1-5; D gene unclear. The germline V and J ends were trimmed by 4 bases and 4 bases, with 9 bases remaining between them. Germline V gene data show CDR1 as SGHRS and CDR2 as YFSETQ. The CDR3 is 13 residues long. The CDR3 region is CASSQYPNQPQHF. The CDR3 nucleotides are TGCGCCAGCAGCCAGTACCCAAATCAGCCCCAGCATTTT. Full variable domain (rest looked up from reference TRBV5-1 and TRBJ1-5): KAGVTQTPRYLIKTRGQQVTLSCSPISGHRSVSWYQQTPGQGLQFLFEYFSETQRNKGNFPGRFSGRQFSNSRSEMNVSTLELGDSALYLCASSQYPNQPQHFGDGTRLSIL.

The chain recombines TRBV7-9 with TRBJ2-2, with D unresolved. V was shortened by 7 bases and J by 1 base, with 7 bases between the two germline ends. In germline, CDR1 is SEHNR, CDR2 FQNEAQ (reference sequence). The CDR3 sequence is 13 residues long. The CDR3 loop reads CASNLWNTGELFF. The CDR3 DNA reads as TGTGCCAGCAACCTTTGGAACACCGGGGAGCTGTTTTTT. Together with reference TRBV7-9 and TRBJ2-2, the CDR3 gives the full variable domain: DTGVSQNPRHKITKRGQNVTFRCDPISEHNRLYWYRQTLGQGPEFLTYFQNEAQLEKSRLLSDRFSAERPKGSFSTLEIQRTEQGDSAMYLCASNLWNTGELFFGEGSRLTVL.

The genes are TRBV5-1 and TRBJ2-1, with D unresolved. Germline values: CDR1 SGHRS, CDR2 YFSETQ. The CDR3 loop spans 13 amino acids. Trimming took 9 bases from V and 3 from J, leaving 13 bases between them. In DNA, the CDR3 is TGCGCCACCTCCGATCCACACTACAATGAGCAGTTCTTC. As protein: CATSDPHYNEQFF. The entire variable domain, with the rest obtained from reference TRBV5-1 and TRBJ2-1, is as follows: KAGVTQTPRYLIKTRGQQVTLSCSPISGHRSVSWYQQTPGQGLQFLFEYFSETQRNKGNFPGRFSGRQFSNSRSEMNVSTLELGDSALYLCATSDPHYNEQFFGPGTRLTVL.

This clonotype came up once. The CDR3 sequence is CSASGVKGKGNNEQFF. The CDR3 DNA reads as TGCAGTGCTAGCGGGGTAAAGGGTAAGGGGAACAATGAGCAGTTCTTC. V is TRBV20-1 and J is TRBJ2-1; D tentatively reads TRBD1 or TRBD2 (5 bases each). CDR1 is DFQATT and CDR2 is SNEGSKA in the germline V gene (reference sequence). CDR3 length equals 16 residues. Trimming left V 3 bases short and J 5 bases short, with 20 bases between.

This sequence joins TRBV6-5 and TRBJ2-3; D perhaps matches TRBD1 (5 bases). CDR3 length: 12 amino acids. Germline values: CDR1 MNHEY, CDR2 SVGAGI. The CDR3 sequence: CAVGRLWDTQYF. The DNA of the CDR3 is TGTGCAGTGGGGCGTCTGTGGGATACGCAGTATTTT.

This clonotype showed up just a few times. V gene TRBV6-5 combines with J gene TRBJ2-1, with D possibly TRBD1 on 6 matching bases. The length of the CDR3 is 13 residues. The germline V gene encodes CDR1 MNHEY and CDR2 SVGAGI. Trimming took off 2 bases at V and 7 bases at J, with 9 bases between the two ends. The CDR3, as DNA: TGTGCCAGCAGTTACGGGGGCCTGAATGAGCAGTTCTTC. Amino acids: CASSYGGLNEQFF.

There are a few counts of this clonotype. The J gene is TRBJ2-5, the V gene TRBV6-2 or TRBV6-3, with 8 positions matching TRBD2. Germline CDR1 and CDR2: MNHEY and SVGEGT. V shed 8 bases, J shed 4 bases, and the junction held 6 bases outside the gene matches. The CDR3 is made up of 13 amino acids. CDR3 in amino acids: CASHGGAGETQYF. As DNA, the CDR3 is TGTGCCAGCCACGGGGGGGCCGGAGAGACCCAGTACTTC.

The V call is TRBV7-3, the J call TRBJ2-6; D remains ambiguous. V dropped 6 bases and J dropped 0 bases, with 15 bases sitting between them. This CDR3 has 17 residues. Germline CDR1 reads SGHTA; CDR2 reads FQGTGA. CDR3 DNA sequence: TGTGCCAGCAGAGCCCCCGGGCGGAGCTCTGGGGCCAACGTCCTGACTTTC. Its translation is CASRAPGRSSGANVLTF.

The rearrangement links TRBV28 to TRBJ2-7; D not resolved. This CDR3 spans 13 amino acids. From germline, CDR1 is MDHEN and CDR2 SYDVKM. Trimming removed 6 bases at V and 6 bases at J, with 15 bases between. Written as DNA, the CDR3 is TGTGCCAGCAGCCCCACCCCATATAGCGAGCAGTACTTC. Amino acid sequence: CASSPTPYSEQYF. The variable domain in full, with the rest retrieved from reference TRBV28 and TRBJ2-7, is DVKVTQSSRYLVKRTGEKVFLECVQDMDHENMFWYRQDPGLGLRLIYFSYDVKMKEKGDIPEGYSVSREKKERFSLILESASTNQTSMYLCASSPTPYSEQYFGPGTRLTVT.

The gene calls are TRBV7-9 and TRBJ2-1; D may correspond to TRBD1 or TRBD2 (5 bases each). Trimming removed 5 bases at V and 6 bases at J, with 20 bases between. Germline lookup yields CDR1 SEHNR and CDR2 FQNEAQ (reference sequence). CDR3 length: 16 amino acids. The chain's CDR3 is CASSPPSDGDPNEQFF. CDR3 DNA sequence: TGTGCCAGCAGCCCTCCCTCTGACGGGGACCCCAATGAGCAGTTCTTC.

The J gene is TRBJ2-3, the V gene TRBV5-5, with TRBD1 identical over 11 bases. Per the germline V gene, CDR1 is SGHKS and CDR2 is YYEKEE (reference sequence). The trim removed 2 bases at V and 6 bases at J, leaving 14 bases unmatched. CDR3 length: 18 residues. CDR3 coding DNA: TGTGCCAGCAGCTTTGGGGACAGGGGGTTTTTGATTCTGGATACGCAGTATTTT. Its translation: CASSFGDRGFLILDTQYF.